Here is one T cell receptor (beta chain) with its context. Its antigen is currently unknown. This entry comes from a study of cytomegalovirus exposure and HLA in healthy donors. Broader study findings: As a later analysis revealed, most CMV-associated TCR beta chains appeared HLA-restricted.

PCR involved 60 Vbeta and 13 Jbeta primers. Only in-frame clones appear in the TCRdb table, and some are missing; sequencing was by immunoSEQ multiplex PCR. This table lists fewer than 200,000 clones. This sequence originates from a man younger than 40 in good health and CMV-seronegative. The sample consisted of PBMCs.

CDR3 nucleotides: TGCAGCGGACTAGGCGGGAATGAGCAGTTCTTC. It codes for CSGLGGNEQFF. This chain joins TRBV29-1 and TRBJ2-1; possible D gene TRBD2, 6 bases. CDR3 length: 11 amino acids. Germline V gene sequence: CDR1 SQVTM, CDR2 ANQGSEA. V was cut by 7 bases and J by 7 bases, with 11 bases left in between.